Detailed here is one T cell receptor beta chain. Its antigen remains unknown. The sample is drawn from a study of OX40 agonist ivuxolimab in advanced cancers. Study findings and constraints: By week 6 at 0.1 to 3.0 mg/kg, blood CD4+ and CD8+ T cells had expanded clonally. The mean number of expanded clones was higher in CD8+ T cells than in CD4+.

Individuals having autoimmune disease history or systemic immunosuppression were not enrolled. The method was immunoSEQ multiplex PCR; TCRdb's version includes in-frame clones alone and lacks a portion of them. The sample carries roughly 64,000 clones, around 80% recorded once. Trimming left V 0 bases short and J 7 bases short, with 7 bases between. CDR3 size: 12 residues. Germline assignment: CDR1 GTSNPN and CDR2 SVGIG (reference sequence). This chain connects TRBV30 to TRBJ1-3; D possibly corresponds to TRBD1 (6 bases). The sequence was obtained from an adult with an advanced solid tumor such as melanoma, head and neck, liver or kidney cancer. The starting material was CD4+ or CD8+ T cells sorted from blood, obtained in a trial of the OX40 agonist ivuxolimab. CDR3 loop: CAWSVGGNTIYF. The CDR3 DNA reads as TGTGCCTGGAGTGTAGGGGGGAACACCATATATTTT.